This T cell receptor beta chain comes out of a study of identical twins. As concerns this clonotype: Antigen specificity is unknown.

Healthy Caucasian donors formed the entire cohort. In TCRdb, the 5' RACE reads were re-called with MiXCR into one record per CDR3 protein. The repertoire holds roughly 1,500,000 distinct CDR3 sequences, more than 30% seen once, with about 0.27% in the top ten. Per germline, CDR1 SEHNR and CDR2 FQNEAQ (reference sequence). The CDR3 extends over 15 amino acids. V gave up 6 bases and J gave up 4 bases; unmatched junction bases: 5. Findings of the study overall: Cord blood beta clonotypes present at high abundance carried fewer insertions; no such pattern appeared in memory repertoires. For out-of-frame alpha sequences shared by twins, low generation probability was in excess.

The TCR comes from a newborn girl in good health. The chain carries TRBV7-9 and TRBJ2-1; 11 bases align to TRBD2. The sample was cord blood. The CDR3, as DNA: TGTGCCAGCAGATCCCTAGCGGGGGGTTACAATGAGCAGTTCTTC. This sequence encodes CASRSLAGGYNEQFF.